This T cell receptor (beta chain) was recorded in a study of blood T cell repertoires in COVID-19. Looking at the study overall: Italy, Spain and the United States were the sources of the convalescent and acute COVID-19 samples. T cells, B-cell-depleted T cells, or PBMCs supplied cDNA or gDNA.

Ages ranged from roughly 18 to 100 years, with residence in around 24 US areas. Recovery meant two consecutive negative NP/OP PCR tests, professional clearance, or resolved symptoms. Clones were sequenced by immunoSEQ multiplex PCR, and TCRdb holds only the in-frame ones, with some missing. This sample has more than 150,000 clones, with over 75% found just once. The sequence came from a man aged 45-65 years who had recovered from COVID-19. The material sequenced was PBMCs or T cells enriched from blood (not recorded which).

The CDR3 DNA is TGTGCCAGCAGCTTAGGGACAGGCTCTGAAGCTTTCTTT. Its translation is CASSLGTGSEAFF. The chain couples TRBV11-2 to TRBJ1-1; 7 bases match TRBD1. The CDR3 has 13 amino acids. Germline V gene data show CDR1 as SGHAT and CDR2 as FQNNGV. V lost 1 base to trimming and J lost 6 bases; unmatched junction nucleotides: 2.